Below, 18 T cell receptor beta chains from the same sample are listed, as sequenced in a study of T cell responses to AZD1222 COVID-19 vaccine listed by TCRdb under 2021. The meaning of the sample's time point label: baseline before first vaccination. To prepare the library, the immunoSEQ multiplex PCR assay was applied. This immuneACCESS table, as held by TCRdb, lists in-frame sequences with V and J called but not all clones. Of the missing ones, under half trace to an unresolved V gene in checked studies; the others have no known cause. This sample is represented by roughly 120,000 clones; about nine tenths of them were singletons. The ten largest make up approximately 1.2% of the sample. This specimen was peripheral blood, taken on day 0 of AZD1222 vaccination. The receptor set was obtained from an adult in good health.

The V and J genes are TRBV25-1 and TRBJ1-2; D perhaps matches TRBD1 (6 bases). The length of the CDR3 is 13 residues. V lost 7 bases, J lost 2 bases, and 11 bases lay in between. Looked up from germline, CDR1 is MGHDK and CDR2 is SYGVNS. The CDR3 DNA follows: TGTGCCAGCATTGGGGGGGCGAACTATGGCTACACCTTC. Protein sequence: CASIGGANYGYTF.

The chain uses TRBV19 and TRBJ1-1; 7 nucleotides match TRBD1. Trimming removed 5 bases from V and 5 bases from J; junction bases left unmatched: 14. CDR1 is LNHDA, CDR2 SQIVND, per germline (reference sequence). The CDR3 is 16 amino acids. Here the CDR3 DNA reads TGTGCCAGTAGTCCCCCAGGGGGGGGACAGAGTACTGAAGCTTTCTTT. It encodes CASSPPGGGQSTEAFF.

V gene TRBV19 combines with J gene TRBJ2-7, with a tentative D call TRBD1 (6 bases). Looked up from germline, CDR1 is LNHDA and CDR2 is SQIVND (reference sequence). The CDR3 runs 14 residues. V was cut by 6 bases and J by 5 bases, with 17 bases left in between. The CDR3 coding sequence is TGTGCCAGTAGCACCGGGTCTAACAGGGACGAGCAGTACTTC. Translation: CASSTGSNRDEQYF. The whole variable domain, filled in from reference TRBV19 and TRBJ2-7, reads DGGITQSPKYLFRKEGQNVTLSCEQNLNHDAMYWYRQDPGQGLRLIYYSQIVNDFQKGDIAEGYSVSREKKESFPLTVTSAQKNPTAFYLCASSTGSNRDEQYFGPGTRLTVT.

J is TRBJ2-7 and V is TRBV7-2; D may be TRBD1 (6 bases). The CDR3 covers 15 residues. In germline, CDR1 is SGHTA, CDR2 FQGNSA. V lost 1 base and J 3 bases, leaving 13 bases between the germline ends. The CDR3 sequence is CASSLDTGTFYEQYF. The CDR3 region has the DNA TGTGCCAGCAGCTTAGATACGGGGACATTCTACGAGCAGTACTTC.

This CDR3 is CAKRGGAANYGYTF. CDR3 sequence (DNA): TGTGCCAAGAGGGGGGGGGCTGCTAACTATGGCTACACCTTC. The rearrangement links TRBV30 to TRBJ1-2; tentatively, D is TRBD1 (6 bases). The ends were cut back, 8 bases at V and 0 bases at J, with 16 bases in the middle. The CDR3 sequence is 14 residues long. Germline-derived CDR1 and CDR2 are GTSNPN and SVGIG (reference sequence).

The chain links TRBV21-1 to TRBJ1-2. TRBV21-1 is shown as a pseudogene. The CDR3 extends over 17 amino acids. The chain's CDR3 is CASSPGEGPNLNYGYTF. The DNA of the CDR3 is TGTGCCAGCAGCCCCGGGGAGGGGCCCAACCTGAACTATGGCTACACCTTC.

CDR3 DNA: TGTGCCTGGACTGGCCTGTTTAATGAAGCTTTCTTT. Translation: CAWTGLFNEAFF. V usage is TRBV30 and J usage is TRBJ1-1; D is unclear. The germline V and J ends were trimmed by 4 bases and 7 bases, with 13 bases remaining between them. CDR3 size: 12 residues. The V gene's germline CDR1 is GTSNPN and CDR2 SVGIG (reference sequence).

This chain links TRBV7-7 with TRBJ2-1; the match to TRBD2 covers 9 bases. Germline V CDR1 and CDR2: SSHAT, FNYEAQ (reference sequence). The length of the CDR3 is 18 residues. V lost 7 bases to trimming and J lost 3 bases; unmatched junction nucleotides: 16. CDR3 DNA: TGTGCCAGCACCTGGCGGGGAAGCGGGGGGCGCAACTACAATGAGCAGTTCTTC. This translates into CASTWRGSGGRNYNEQFF.

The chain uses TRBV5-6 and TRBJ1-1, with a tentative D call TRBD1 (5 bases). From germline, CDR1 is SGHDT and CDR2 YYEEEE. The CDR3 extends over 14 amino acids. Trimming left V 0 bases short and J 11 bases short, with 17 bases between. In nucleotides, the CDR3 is TGTGCCAGCAGCTTGGGTGGCAGGCAAAGGGACGCTTTCTTT. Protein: CASSLGGRQRDAFF.

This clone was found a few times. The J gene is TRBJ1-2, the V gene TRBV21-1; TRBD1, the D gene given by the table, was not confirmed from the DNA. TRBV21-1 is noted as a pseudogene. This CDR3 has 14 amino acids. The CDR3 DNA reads TGTGCCAGCAGCAGAGGACAAGGCCCGAGGGGCTACACCTTC. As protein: CASSRGQGPRGYTF.

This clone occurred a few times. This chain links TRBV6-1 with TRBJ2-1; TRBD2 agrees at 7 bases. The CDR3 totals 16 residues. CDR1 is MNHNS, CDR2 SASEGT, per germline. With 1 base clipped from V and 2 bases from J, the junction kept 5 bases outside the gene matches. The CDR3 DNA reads TGTGCCAGCAGTGAAGTGGGCGGGGGAACCTACAATGAGCAGTTCTTC. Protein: CASSEVGGGTYNEQFF.

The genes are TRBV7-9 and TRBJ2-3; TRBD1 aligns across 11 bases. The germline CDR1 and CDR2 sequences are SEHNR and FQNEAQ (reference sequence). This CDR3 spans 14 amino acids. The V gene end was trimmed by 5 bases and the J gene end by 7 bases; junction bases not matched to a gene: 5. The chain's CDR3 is CASSLGQGANTQYF. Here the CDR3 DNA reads TGTGCCAGCAGCCTAGGACAGGGGGCGAATACGCAGTATTTT.

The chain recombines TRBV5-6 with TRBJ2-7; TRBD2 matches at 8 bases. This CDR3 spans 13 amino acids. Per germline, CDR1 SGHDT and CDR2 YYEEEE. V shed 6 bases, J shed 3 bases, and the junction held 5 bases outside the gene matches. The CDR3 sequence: CASNIAGNYEQYF. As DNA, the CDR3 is TGTGCCAGCAACATAGCGGGGAACTACGAGCAGTACTTC.

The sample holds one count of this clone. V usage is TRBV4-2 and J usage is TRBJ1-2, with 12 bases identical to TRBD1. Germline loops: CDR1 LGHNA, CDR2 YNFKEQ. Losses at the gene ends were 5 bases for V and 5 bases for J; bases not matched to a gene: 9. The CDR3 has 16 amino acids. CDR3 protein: CASSVGTGGLRYGYTF. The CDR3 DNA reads TGTGCCAGCAGCGTAGGGACAGGGGGCCTTAGGTATGGCTACACCTTC.

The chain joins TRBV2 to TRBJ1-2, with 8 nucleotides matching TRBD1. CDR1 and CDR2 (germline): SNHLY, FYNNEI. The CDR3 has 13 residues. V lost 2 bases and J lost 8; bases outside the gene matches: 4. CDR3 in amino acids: CASSETGGQGYTF. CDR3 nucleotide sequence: TGTGCCAGCAGTGAAACAGGGGGTCAGGGCTACACCTTC.

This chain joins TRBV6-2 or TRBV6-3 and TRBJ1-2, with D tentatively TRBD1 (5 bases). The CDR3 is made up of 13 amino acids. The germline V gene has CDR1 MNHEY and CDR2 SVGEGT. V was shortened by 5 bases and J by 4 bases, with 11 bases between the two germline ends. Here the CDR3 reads CASSQTGFYGYTF. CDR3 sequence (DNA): TGTGCCAGCAGTCAAACAGGATTCTATGGCTACACCTTC.

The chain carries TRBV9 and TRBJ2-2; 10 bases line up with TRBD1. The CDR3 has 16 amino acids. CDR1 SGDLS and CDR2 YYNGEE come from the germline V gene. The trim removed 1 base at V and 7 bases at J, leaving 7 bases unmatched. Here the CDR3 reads CASSVNAGQGYGELFF. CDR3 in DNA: TGTGCCAGCAGCGTAAACGCGGGACAGGGGTACGGGGAGCTGTTTTTT. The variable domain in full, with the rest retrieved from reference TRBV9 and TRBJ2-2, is DSGVTQTPKHLITATGQRVTLRCSPRSGDLSVYWYQQSLDQGLQFLIQYYNGEERAKGNILERFSAQQFPDLHSELNLSSLELGDSALYFCASSVNAGQGYGELFFGEGSRLTVL.

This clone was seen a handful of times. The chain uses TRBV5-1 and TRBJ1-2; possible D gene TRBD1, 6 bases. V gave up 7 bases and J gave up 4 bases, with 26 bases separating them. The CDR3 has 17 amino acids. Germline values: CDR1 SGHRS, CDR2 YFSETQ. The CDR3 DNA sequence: TGCGCCAGCGGAATCACGGACAGCGGAATATCTGGCTATGGCTACACCTTC. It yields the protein CASGITDSGISGYGYTF.